These 30 T cell receptor beta chains came from one sample sequenced in a study of T cells in Graves' hyperthyroidism and ophthalmopathy. The investigators amplified TCR beta CDR3 regions from RNA transcripts. Researchers ran a first-round RT-PCR on the TCR CDR3 using the HTBI primer set. TCRdb ran MiXCR on the multiplex PCR reads and lists one entry per CDR3 protein. Seen here are fewer than 700,000 distinct CDR3 sequences, around 15% observed once, and the top ten hold 3% to 4.5%. Source material: blood. These receptors were collected from a woman aged 30 to 39 with Graves' hyperthyroidism.

This rearrangement joins TRBV20-1 to TRBJ2-2; TRBD2 matches 9 bases. CDR1 DFQATT and CDR2 SNEGSKA come from the germline V gene (reference sequence). The trim removed 6 bases at V and 6 bases at J, leaving 17 bases unmatched. This CDR3 spans 17 amino acids. CDR3 region: CSAPGGGRAFTPGELFF. Written as DNA, the CDR3 is TGCAGTGCCCCCGGAGGCGGGAGGGCCTTTACCCCCGGGGAGCTGTTTTTT.

This clonotype came up many times. The chain joins TRBV6-6 to TRBJ2-7, with 8 bases matching TRBD1. CDR3 size: 19 residues. Germline V gene sequence: CDR1 MNHNY, CDR2 SVGAGI (reference sequence). Losses at the gene ends were 5 bases for V and 3 bases for J; bases not matched to a gene: 21. The CDR3 region is CASSTYPGTGLGVSYEQYF. CDR3 DNA: TGTGCCAGCAGTACTTACCCCGGGACAGGATTAGGGGTTAGCTACGAGCAGTACTTC.

This clonotype turned up a few times. The chain joins TRBV6-1 to TRBJ2-5, with 12 nucleotides matching TRBD1. This CDR3 has 15 residues. The V gene end was trimmed by 5 bases and the J gene end by 4 bases; junction bases not matched to a gene: 5. Germline assignment: CDR1 MNHNS and CDR2 SASEGT. The CDR3 DNA reads as TGTGCCAGCAGTCTGGGACAGGGGGCGGCAGAGACCCAGTACTTC. Its protein is CASSLGQGAAETQYF.

The chain recombines TRBV28 with TRBJ2-2, with D possibly matching TRBD1 (5 bases). Per germline, CDR1 MDHEN and CDR2 SYDVKM. V was shortened by 3 bases and J by 5 bases, with 10 bases between the two germline ends. The CDR3 spans 14 residues. The CDR3 sequence is CASSFQGYTGELFF. The CDR3, as DNA: TGTGCCAGCAGTTTCCAGGGTTATACCGGGGAGCTGTTTTTT.

Many counts were recorded for this clonotype. CDR3 protein: CASSQTSSETQYF. In nucleotides, the CDR3 is TGTGCCAGCAGCCAGACTAGTTCAGAGACCCAGTACTTC. V and J are TRBV7-3 and TRBJ2-5, with TRBD2 as a possible D gene (6 bases). Germline CDR1 SGHTA, CDR2 FQGTGA. The CDR3 sequence is 13 residues long. Trimming took 5 bases from V and 4 from J, leaving 11 bases between them.

This clonotype has just a few counts. The chain joins TRBV20-1 to TRBJ1-1, with unresolved D. The CDR3 is 13 amino acids. The V gene lost 0 bases and the J gene lost 5 bases, with 10 bases spanning the gap. Germline lookup yields CDR1 DFQATT and CDR2 SNEGSKA (reference sequence). CDR3 loop: CSARDLRKTEAFF. The CDR3, as DNA: TGCAGTGCTAGAGATTTGAGGAAAACTGAAGCTTTCTTT.

In this sample, this clonotype turned up many times. The rearrangement links TRBV2 to TRBJ2-7; D call uncertain. The CDR3 runs 11 residues. Germline-derived CDR1 and CDR2 are SNHLY and FYNNEI. V was pared by 4 bases and J by 6 bases, with 7 bases between. CDR3 DNA: TGTGCCAGCAGTGCCGGGTTCGAGCAGTACTTC. Its translation: CASSAGFEQYF. The complete variable domain, with remaining parts taken from reference TRBV2 and TRBJ2-7, reads EPEVTQTPSHQVTQMGQEVILRCVPISNHLYFYWYRQILGQKVEFLVSFYNNEISEKSEIFDDQFSVERPDGSNFTLKIRSTKLEDSAMYFCASSAGFEQYFGPGTRLTVT.

The sample holds many counts of this clonotype. The V and J genes are TRBV28 and TRBJ1-1, with 8 bases aligning to TRBD1. J gave up 2 bases and V 2 bases, and 7 bases lay outside the gene matches. The germline gives CDR1 MDHEN, CDR2 SYDVKM. The CDR3 loop spans 16 amino acids. CDR3 coding DNA: TGTGCCAGCAGTTTACCCCCGGGACAGGTAAACACTGAAGCTTTCTTT. This encodes CASSLPPGQVNTEAFF.

The V gene is TRBV5-4, the J gene TRBJ2-3; 8 positions agree with TRBD1. Germline assignment: CDR1 SGHNT and CDR2 YYREEE (reference sequence). Trimming took 4 bases from V and 5 from J; bases not matched to a gene: 6. The CDR3 contains 14 residues. The CDR3 DNA reads as TGTGCCAGCAGCCCGGGACAGGAGGGAGATACGCAGTATTTT. It is translated as CASSPGQEGDTQYF. Drawing the rest from reference TRBV5-4 and TRBJ2-3, the complete variable domain is ETGVTQSPTHLIKTRGQQVTLRCSSQSGHNTVSWYQQALGQGPQFIFQYYREEENGRGNFPPRFSGLQFPNYSSELNVNALELDDSALYLCASSPGQEGDTQYFGPGTRLTVL.

In this sample, this clonotype turned up a few times. The chain combines TRBV19 with TRBJ1-1; 9 bases align to TRBD1. The CDR3 spans 14 residues. V shed 3 bases and J 5 bases; nucleotides not matched to a gene: 4. The germline V gene encodes CDR1 LNHDA and CDR2 SQIVND (reference sequence). CDR3 nucleotides: TGTGCCAGTAGTATGACAGGGGGAACGACTGAAGCTTTCTTT. This sequence encodes CASSMTGGTTEAFF.

This clonotype was detected many times. The J gene is TRBJ1-1, the V gene TRBV11-2; 9 bases map to TRBD1. Losses at the gene ends were 5 bases for V and 2 bases for J; bases not matched to a gene: 6. CDR3 size: 15 residues. Germline CDR1 is SGHAT and CDR2 is FQNNGV. This CDR3 is CASSASDRGNTEAFF. The CDR3 coding sequence is TGTGCCAGCAGCGCCTCGGACAGGGGAAACACTGAAGCTTTCTTT. Using reference TRBV11-2 and TRBJ1-1 for the parts outside the CDR3, the full variable domain is EAGVAQSPRYKIIEKRQSVAFWCNPISGHATLYWYQQILGQGPKLLIQFQNNGVVDDSQLPKDRFSAERLKGVDSTLKIQPAKLEDSAVYLCASSASDRGNTEAFFGQGTRLTVV.

The rearrangement links TRBV10-3 to TRBJ2-7, with a possible D match to TRBD1 (6 bases). Germline V lookup: CDR1 ENHRY, CDR2 SYGVKD. The CDR3 is 14 amino acids. V was cut by 1 base and J by 6 bases, with 13 bases left in between. CDR3 bases: TGTGCCATCAGTGAGTGGGACACCGCCGTCGAGCAGTACTTC. Translated, it gives CAISEWDTAVEQYF.

This chain joins TRBV5-1 and TRBJ2-7; the match to TRBD2 covers 10 bases. The CDR3 is made up of 16 amino acids. Trimming removed 3 bases from V and 2 bases from J; junction bases left unmatched: 8. Germline V gene sequence: CDR1 SGHRS, CDR2 YFSETQ. For the CDR3, the DNA is TGCGCCAGCAGCTCCGGACTAGCGGCCGTTGCCTACGAGCAGTACTTC. Its translation is CASSSGLAAVAYEQYF.

At least ten counts were recorded for this clonotype. The rearrangement links TRBV20-1 to TRBJ2-7; D gene uncertain. Germline assignment: CDR1 DFQATT and CDR2 SNEGSKA (reference sequence). Between the trimmed V and J ends, which lost 6 bases and 3 bases, there was a span of 21 bases. The CDR3 contains 15 residues. The CDR3 region is CSAIVADSYNYEQYF. Written as DNA, the CDR3 is TGCAGTGCCATAGTGGCCGACTCCTATAACTACGAGCAGTACTTC.

This clonotype was found a few times. The chain recombines TRBV9 with TRBJ2-3; D might be TRBD2 (6 bases). V shed 0 bases and J shed 0 bases, with 11 bases lying between them. The CDR3 spans 16 residues. The germline CDR1 and CDR2 sequences are SGDLS and YYNGEE. Here the CDR3 reads CASSVGRGQSTDTQYF. The DNA for the CDR3 is TGTGCCAGCAGCGTAGGGAGGGGCCAGAGCACAGATACGCAGTATTTT.

In this sample, this clonotype turned up many times. V and J are TRBV12-3 or TRBV12-4 and TRBJ2-7; tentatively, D is TRBD1 or TRBD2 (5 bases each). This CDR3 contains 13 residues. V lost 6 bases, J lost 5 bases, and 14 bases lay in between. The CDR3 sequence is CASSRDAPDEQYF. DNA of the CDR3: TGTGCCAGCAGCCGGGACGCGCCCGACGAGCAGTACTTC.

This clonotype was seen at least ten times. The chain combines TRBV2 with TRBJ1-4; perhaps TRBD1 as D (5 bases). Trimming shortened V by 6 bases and J by 8 bases, and 13 bases separated the two germline ends. CDR1 and CDR2 from the germline V gene are SNHLY and FYNNEI. This CDR3 contains 13 residues. In DNA form, the CDR3 reads TGTGCCAGCAGCCCCGGGACGGCCGAAAAACTGTTTTTT. It encodes CASSPGTAEKLFF. Combining the CDR3 with reference TRBV2 and TRBJ1-4 gives the whole variable domain EPEVTQTPSHQVTQMGQEVILRCVPISNHLYFYWYRQILGQKVEFLVSFYNNEISEKSEIFDDQFSVERPDGSNFTLKIRSTKLEDSAMYFCASSPGTAEKLFFGSGTQLSVL.

The chain combines TRBV7-2 with TRBJ2-1, with D tentatively TRBD2 (6 bases). This CDR3 has 14 residues. Germline CDR1 is SGHTA and CDR2 is FQGNSA. Trimming removed 5 bases at V and 9 bases at J, with 17 bases between. In nucleotides, the CDR3 is TGTGCCAGCAGCCCAATTACGGGAGTGTCTGAGCAGTTCTTC. It codes for CASSPITGVSEQFF.

This clonotype was observed a few times. The V and J genes are TRBV6-1 and TRBJ1-1, with 9 nucleotides matching TRBD1. The CDR3 totals 15 residues. Per the germline V gene, CDR1 is MNHNS and CDR2 is SASEGT. J was trimmed by 3 bases and V by 6 bases; bases with no gene match: 8. CDR3 amino acids: CASRTPGQGYTEAFF. As DNA, the CDR3 is TGTGCCAGCAGAACCCCGGGACAGGGCTACACTGAAGCTTTCTTT.

This rearrangement joins TRBV9 to TRBJ2-7; maybe TRBD1 (7 bases). Trimming cost V 3 bases and J 3 bases, with 10 bases left between them. The germline gives CDR1 SGDLS, CDR2 YYNGEE. The CDR3 consists of 13 residues. The CDR3 DNA sequence: TGTGCCAGCAGCGGGAGGGACAGCTACGAGCAGTACTTC. It translates to CASSGRDSYEQYF.

The rearrangement links TRBV30 to TRBJ1-5, with D perhaps TRBD1 (6 bases). Trimming took off 7 bases at V and 11 bases at J, with 18 bases between the two ends. CDR1 GTSNPN and CDR2 SVGIG come from the germline V gene (reference sequence). The CDR3 spans 12 residues. CDR3 amino acids: CAFKTGPRSQHF. For the CDR3, the DNA is TGTGCCTTTAAGACAGGTCCTAGGTCCCAGCATTTT.

This clonotype was detected only a few times. The gene calls are TRBV4-3 and TRBJ1-2; no definite D call. V lost 0 bases, J lost 4 bases, and 12 bases lay in between. This CDR3 is built from 15 residues. Germline CDR1 LGHNA, CDR2 YSLEER. This CDR3 reads CASSQDLGQIYGYTF. CDR3 nucleotide sequence: TGCGCCAGCAGCCAAGACCTTGGGCAGATCTATGGCTACACCTTC.

This sequence joins TRBV20-1 and TRBJ2-2, with D possibly being TRBD1 (5 bases). CDR3 length: 13 amino acids. V shed 5 bases and J shed 2 bases, with 9 bases lying between them. The germline gives CDR1 DFQATT, CDR2 SNEGSKA (reference sequence). In DNA, the CDR3 is TGCAGTGCTCCAGGGTTTAACACCGGGGAGCTGTTTTTT. Encoded protein: CSAPGFNTGELFF.

A few counts support this clonotype. This chain uses TRBV30 with TRBJ1-6; weak D call: TRBD1 (6 bases). Germline-derived CDR1 and CDR2 are GTSNPN and SVGIG (reference sequence). Trimming cost V 3 bases and J 14 bases, with 11 bases left between them. The CDR3 covers 11 residues. CDR3 sequence: CAWRQGSSLHF. The CDR3 region has the DNA TGTGCCTGGAGACAGGGCAGTTCCCTCCACTTT.

The rearrangement joins TRBV4-1 to TRBJ1-4, with D hard to call. The CDR3 runs to 13 residues. Trimming stripped 1 base from V and 8 bases from J, with 8 bases between. Germline CDR1 is MGHRA and CDR2 is YSYEKL. The CDR3 DNA reads TGCGCCAGCAGCCAAGCGGAGAACGAAAAACTGTTTTTT. Translating it yields CASSQAENEKLFF.

This rearrangement joins TRBV7-2 to TRBJ1-4; D is perhaps TRBD1 (5 bases). Trimming shortened V by 1 base and J by 7 bases, and 13 bases separated the two germline ends. CDR3 length: 15 amino acids. Germline values: CDR1 SGHTA, CDR2 FQGNSA. The CDR3 sequence: CASSLGLGVGEKLFF. CDR3 bases: TGTGCCAGCAGCTTAGGGTTAGGGGTCGGTGAAAAACTGTTTTTT.

The rearrangement joins TRBV19 to TRBJ2-7; D call uncertain. In germline, CDR1 is LNHDA, CDR2 SQIVND (reference sequence). With 3 bases removed from V and 3 bases from J, the gap between germline ends came to 9 bases. The CDR3 spans 13 residues. The CDR3 DNA reads as TGTGCCAGTAGTATCAGTACGGTCTACGAGCAGTACTTC. This translates into CASSISTVYEQYF.

This clonotype was found many times. The J gene is TRBJ1-1, the V gene TRBV18; D is unclear. The CDR3 is 16 residues long. Trimming cost V 3 bases and J 1 base, with 15 bases left between them. Germline CDR1 reads KGHSH; CDR2 reads LQKENI. As DNA, the CDR3 is TGTGCCAGCTCACCCGAAGTAAGGGCTTCGAACACTGAAGCTTTCTTT. It specifies CASSPEVRASNTEAFF.

This clonotype was recorded at least ten times. This rearrangement joins TRBV13 to TRBJ2-7; 12 bases match TRBD2. V lost 4 bases to trimming and J lost 3 bases; unmatched junction nucleotides: 10. Germline V CDR1 and CDR2: PRHDT, FYEKMQ (reference sequence). The CDR3 contains 17 residues. CDR3 region: CASSSKVTSGSSYEQYF. As DNA, the CDR3 is TGTGCCAGCAGCTCTAAGGTGACTAGCGGGAGTAGCTACGAGCAGTACTTC.

This clonotype has a count of ten or more. The rearrangement links TRBV30 to TRBJ2-1; D is unresolved. Per germline, CDR1 GTSNPN and CDR2 SVGIG (reference sequence). CDR3 length: 13 residues. V lost 2 bases, J lost 5 bases, and 10 bases lay in between. CDR3 sequence (DNA): TGTGCCTGGAGTTTTATAGGTGACAATGAGCAGTTCTTC. It codes for CAWSFIGDNEQFF.